The 8 T cell receptor beta chains in this list originate from one sample, sequenced in a study of TIL therapy for anti-PD-1-resistant metastatic lung cancer. Time point denoted: pre-treatment sample, taken before nivolumab and TIL therapy. The immunoSEQ assay was v3. Clones were read by immunoSEQ multiplex PCR, and TCRdb kept only the in-frame ones, dropping some. The sample has about 16,000 clones, over 70% seen once. Sequencing used blood, obtained at baseline. The origin of the receptors is a person aged 25 to 79 with non-small cell lung cancer.

As for this clone: A junction boundary mismatches the germline segment, possibly from a read error. In DNA form, the CDR3 reads TGTGCCACCGGCAGGGGGAACACTGAAGCTTTCTTT. Translated: CATGRGNTEAFF. J is TRBJ1-1 and V is TRBV15, with D perhaps matching TRBD1 (6 bases). Per the germline V gene, CDR1 is LNHNV and CDR2 is YYDKDF (reference sequence). The CDR3 sequence is 12 residues long.

This clone has a handful of counts. V gene TRBV2 combines with J gene TRBJ1-2; D is perhaps TRBD1 (5 bases). The CDR3 has 15 amino acids. Deletions cut 1 base from V and 8 bases from J, with 17 bases between. Germline CDR1 reads SNHLY; CDR2 reads FYNNEI. The CDR3, as DNA: TGTGCCAGCAGTGAAGGTGTGGCAGGGATTGAAGGCTACACCTTC. Protein: CASSEGVAGIEGYTF.

The chain is built from TRBV6-1 and TRBJ1-2; TRBD1 agrees at 8 bases. V lost 2 bases and J lost 6; bases outside the gene matches: 5. The CDR3 totals 14 residues. Germline values: CDR1 MNHNS, CDR2 SASEGT. The CDR3 DNA is TGTGCCAGCAGTGAAAAATCAGGGGGCGATGGCTACACCTTC. The encoded protein is CASSEKSGGDGYTF.

This clone was detected a few times. The chain recombines TRBV11-1 with TRBJ2-7; D not resolved. The CDR3 spans 15 residues. The V gene's germline CDR1 is SGHAT and CDR2 FQDESV (reference sequence). Between the trimmed V and J ends, which lost 1 base and 2 bases, there was a span of 12 bases. The CDR3 loop is CASSLVCKLTYEQYF. The CDR3 coding sequence is TGTGCCAGCAGCTTAGTCTGTAAACTCACCTACGAGCAGTACTTC. The entire variable domain, with the rest obtained from reference TRBV11-1 and TRBJ2-7, is as follows: EAEVAQSPRYKITEKSQAVAFWCDPISGHATLYWYRQILGQGPELLVQFQDESVVDDSQLPKDRFSAERLKGVDSTLKIQPAELGDSAMYLCASSLVCKLTYEQYFGPGTRLTVT.

The CDR3 nucleotides read TGTGCCAGCAGTGACCGGGACTTTCTCGAGCAGTACTTC. Its protein is CASSDRDFLEQYF. The V call is TRBV25-1, the J call TRBJ2-7; a weak D match, TRBD2 (6 bases). The germline V gene encodes CDR1 MGHDK and CDR2 SYGVNS. CDR3 length: 13 amino acids. V lost 3 bases and J 6 bases, leaving 12 bases between the germline ends.

The chain carries TRBV5-1 and TRBJ1-6; maybe TRBD1 (5 bases). Deletions cut 1 base from V and 7 bases from J, with 15 bases between. The CDR3 has 16 residues. Germline values: CDR1 SGHRS, CDR2 YFSETQ. As DNA, the CDR3 is TGCGCCAGCAGCTTGAATTCTCAGGGAGGAAATTCACCCCTCCACTTT. This codes for CASSLNSQGGNSPLHF.

The V call is TRBV15, the J call TRBJ2-5; no clear D gene. The DNA end favors TRBJ2-7, so the J call may be wrong. The germline CDR1 and CDR2 sequences are LNHNV and YYDKDF (reference sequence). The CDR3 length is 15 residues. This chain's CDR3 is CATSRGFGSSYEQYF. Here the CDR3 DNA reads TGTGCCACCAGCAGGGGCTTTGGAAGCTCCTACGAGCAGTACTTC.

The chain has TRBV9 and TRBJ2-7; 11 positions match TRBD2. V was clipped by 2 bases and J by 2 bases; unmatched bases: 3. The CDR3 consists of 15 residues. Germline lookup yields CDR1 SGDLS and CDR2 YYNGEE. The CDR3 reads CASSVLAGGAYEQYF. The CDR3 nucleotides are TGTGCCAGCAGCGTCCTAGCGGGGGGAGCCTACGAGCAGTACTTC.